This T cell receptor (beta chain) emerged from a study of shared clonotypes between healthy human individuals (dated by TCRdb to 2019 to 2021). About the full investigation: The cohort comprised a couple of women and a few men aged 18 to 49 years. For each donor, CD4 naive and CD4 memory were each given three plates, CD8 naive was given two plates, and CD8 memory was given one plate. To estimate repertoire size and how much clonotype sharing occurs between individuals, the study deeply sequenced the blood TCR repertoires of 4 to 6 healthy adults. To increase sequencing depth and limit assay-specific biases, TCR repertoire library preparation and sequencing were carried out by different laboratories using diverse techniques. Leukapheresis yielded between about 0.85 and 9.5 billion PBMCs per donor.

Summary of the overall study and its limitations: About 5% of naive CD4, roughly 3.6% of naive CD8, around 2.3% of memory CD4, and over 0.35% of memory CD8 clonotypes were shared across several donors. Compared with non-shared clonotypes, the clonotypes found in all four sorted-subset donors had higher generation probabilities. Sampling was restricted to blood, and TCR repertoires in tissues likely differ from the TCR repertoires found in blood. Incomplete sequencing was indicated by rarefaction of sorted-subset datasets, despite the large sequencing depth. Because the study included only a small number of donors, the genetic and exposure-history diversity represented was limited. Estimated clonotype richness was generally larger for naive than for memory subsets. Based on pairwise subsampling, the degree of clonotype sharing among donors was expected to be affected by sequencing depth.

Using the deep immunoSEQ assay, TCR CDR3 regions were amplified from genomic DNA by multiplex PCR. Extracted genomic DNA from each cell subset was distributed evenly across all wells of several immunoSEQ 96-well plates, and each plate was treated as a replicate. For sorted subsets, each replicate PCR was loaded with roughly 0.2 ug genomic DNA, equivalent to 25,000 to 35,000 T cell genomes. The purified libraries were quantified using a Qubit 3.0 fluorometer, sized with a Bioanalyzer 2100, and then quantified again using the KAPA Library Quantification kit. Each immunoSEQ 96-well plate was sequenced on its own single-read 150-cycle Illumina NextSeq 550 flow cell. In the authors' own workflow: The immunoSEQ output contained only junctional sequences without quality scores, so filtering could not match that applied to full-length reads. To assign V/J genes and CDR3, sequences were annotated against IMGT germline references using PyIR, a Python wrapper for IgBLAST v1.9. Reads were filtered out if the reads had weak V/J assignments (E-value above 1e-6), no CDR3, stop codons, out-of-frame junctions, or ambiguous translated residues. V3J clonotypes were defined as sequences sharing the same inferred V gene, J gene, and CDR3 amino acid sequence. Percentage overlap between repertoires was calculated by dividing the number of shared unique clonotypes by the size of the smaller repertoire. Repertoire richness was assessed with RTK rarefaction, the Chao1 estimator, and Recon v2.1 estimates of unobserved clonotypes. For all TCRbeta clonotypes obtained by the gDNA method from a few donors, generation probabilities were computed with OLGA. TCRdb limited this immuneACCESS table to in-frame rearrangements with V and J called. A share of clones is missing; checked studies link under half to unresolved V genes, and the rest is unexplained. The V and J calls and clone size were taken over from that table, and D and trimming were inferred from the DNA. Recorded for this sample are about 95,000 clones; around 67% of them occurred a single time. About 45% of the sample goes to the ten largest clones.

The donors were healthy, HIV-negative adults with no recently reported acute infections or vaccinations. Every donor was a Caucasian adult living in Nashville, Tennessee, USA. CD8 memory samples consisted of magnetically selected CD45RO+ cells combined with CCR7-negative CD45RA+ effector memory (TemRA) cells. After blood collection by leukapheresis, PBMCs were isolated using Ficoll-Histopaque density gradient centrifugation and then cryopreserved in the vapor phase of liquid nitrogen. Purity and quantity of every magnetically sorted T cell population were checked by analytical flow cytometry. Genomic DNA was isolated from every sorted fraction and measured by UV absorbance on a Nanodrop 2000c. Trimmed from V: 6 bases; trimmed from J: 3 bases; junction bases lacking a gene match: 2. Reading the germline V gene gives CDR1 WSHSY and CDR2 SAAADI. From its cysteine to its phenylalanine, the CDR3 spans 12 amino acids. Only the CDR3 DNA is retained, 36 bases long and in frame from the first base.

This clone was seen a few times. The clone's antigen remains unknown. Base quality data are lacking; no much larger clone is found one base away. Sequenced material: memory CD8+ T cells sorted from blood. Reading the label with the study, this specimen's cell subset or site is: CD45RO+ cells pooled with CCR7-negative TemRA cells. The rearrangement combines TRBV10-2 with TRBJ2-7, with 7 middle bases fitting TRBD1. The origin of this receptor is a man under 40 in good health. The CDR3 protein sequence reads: CASRGDSYEQYF. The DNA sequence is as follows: TGCGCCAGCAGAGGGGACAGCTACGAGCAGTACTTC.